Below, 22 T cell receptor beta chains from the same sample are listed, as sequenced in a study of blood T cell repertoires in COVID-19. TCRdb keeps only in-frame clones here, not all; method: immunoSEQ multiplex PCR. This table holds around 140,000 clones, roughly 89% found once. Sequencing used peripheral blood. The source of these receptors is a woman aged 45-60 years with active or convalescent COVID-19.

The gene calls are TRBV11-2 and TRBJ1-1, with D unresolved. This CDR3 spans 12 amino acids. Germline-derived CDR1 and CDR2 are SGHAT and FQNNGV. Deletions cut 0 bases from V and 6 bases from J, with 5 bases between. CDR3 DNA sequence: TGTGCCAGCAGCTTAGATGAGTCTGAAGCTTTCTTT. Translating it yields CASSLDESEAFF.

The rearrangement uses TRBV12-3 or TRBV12-4 and TRBJ1-2, with D possibly being TRBD1 (5 bases). The length of the CDR3 is 12 residues. Trimming stripped 6 bases from V and 7 bases from J, with 12 bases between. CDR3 DNA sequence: TGTGCCAGCAGAACTCAGGGAGGTGGCTACACCTTC. Protein product: CASRTQGGGYTF.

The rearrangement joins TRBV7-9 to TRBJ2-1, with 8 bases aligning to TRBD2. CDR3 length: 14 amino acids. The V and J ends lost 7 bases and 8 bases, in that order; junction bases with no gene match: 10. From germline, CDR1 is SEHNR and CDR2 FQNEAQ (reference sequence). The CDR3 sequence is CASNPLAGLYEQFF. The CDR3 DNA reads as TGTGCCAGCAACCCGCTAGCGGGTCTCTATGAGCAGTTCTTC.

The CDR3 DNA sequence: TGTGCCAGCAGCTTAGCTTTTGGGAGCTATGGCTACACCTTC. Amino acid sequence: CASSLAFGSYGYTF. The chain employs TRBV7-2 and TRBJ1-2; the D is unclear. CDR1 and CDR2 (germline): SGHTA, FQGNSA. There are 14 residues in the CDR3. V lost 0 bases, J lost 4 bases, and 9 bases lay in between.

The V call is TRBV15, the J call TRBJ2-1; 12 positions match TRBD2. This CDR3 spans 18 amino acids. The J segment lost 2 bases and the V segment lost 6 bases, leaving 11 bases of the junction unmatched. CDR1 and CDR2 (germline): LNHNV, YYDKDF (reference sequence). CDR3: CATRGTSGPQLTYNEQFF. The DNA of the CDR3 is TGTGCCACCAGGGGGACTAGCGGGCCCCAGCTTACCTACAATGAGCAGTTCTTC.

This chain connects TRBV19 to TRBJ2-3, with D possibly being TRBD1 (7 bases). Per the germline V gene, CDR1 is LNHDA and CDR2 is SQIVND (reference sequence). V dropped 5 bases and J dropped 2 bases, with 14 bases sitting between them. This CDR3 has 15 amino acids. The CDR3 nucleotides read TGTGCCAGTAGTGAGGAGGGGGCCCCCACAGATACGCAGTATTTT. Its translation is CASSEEGAPTDTQYF.

The chain carries TRBV4-2 and TRBJ2-1; D may be TRBD2 (5 bases). CDR3 size: 13 residues. Germline V CDR1 and CDR2: LGHNA, YNFKEQ. Trimming shortened V by 0 bases and J by 12 bases, and 12 bases separated the two germline ends. CDR3 residues: CASSQEGPRGQFF. The CDR3 nucleotides are TGTGCCAGCAGCCAAGAGGGCCCCCGGGGGCAGTTCTTC.

The chain is built from TRBV23-1 and TRBJ2-3, with 8 bases identical to TRBD2. TRBV23-1 is an ORF for which the function is uncertain. The V and J ends lost 9 bases and 0 bases, in that order; junction bases with no gene match: 5. This CDR3 has 14 residues. CDR3 DNA sequence: TGCGCCAGATTAGCGGGGACGAGCACAGATACGCAGTATTTT. The encoded protein is CARLAGTSTDTQYF.

CDR3 protein: CASSFAGGGYTF. In DNA form, the CDR3 reads TGTGCCAGCAGTTTCGCAGGAGGAGGCTACACCTTC. The chain employs TRBV28 and TRBJ1-2; D uncertain. Germline CDR1 reads MDHEN; CDR2 reads SYDVKM. The CDR3 sequence is 12 residues long. V was pared by 3 bases and J by 8 bases, with 10 bases between.

The chain employs TRBV27 and TRBJ2-7; 10 bases agree with TRBD1. The CDR3 length is 18 residues. J gave up 3 bases and V 1 base, and 12 bases lay outside the gene matches. Germline assignment: CDR1 MNHEY and CDR2 SMNVEV (reference sequence). The CDR3 DNA reads as TGTGCCAGCAGTTTATTGGGGACAGGGGAAGGACACGGCTACGAGCAGTACTTC. This translates into CASSLLGTGEGHGYEQYF.

The chain links TRBV9 to TRBJ2-1, with 7 bases that match TRBD2. The CDR3 runs to 13 residues. In germline, CDR1 is SGDLS, CDR2 YYNGEE. The V segment lost 3 bases and the J segment 8 bases; nucleotides outside the gene matches: 5. This chain's CDR3 is CASSAGLVDEQFF. DNA of the CDR3: TGTGCCAGCAGCGCAGGACTAGTGGATGAGCAGTTCTTC.

The chain is built from TRBV2 and TRBJ1-1; 7 bases match TRBD1. Losses at the gene ends were 6 bases for V and 7 bases for J; bases not matched to a gene: 2. Germline CDR1 and CDR2: SNHLY and FYNNEI. This CDR3 is 11 amino acids long. CDR3 protein: CASRGQLEAFF. CDR3 nucleotides: TGTGCCAGCAGGGGACAGCTTGAAGCTTTCTTT.

The DNA of the CDR3 is TGTGCCAGCAGTACCTCGGGACAGAGAACAGATACGCAGTATTTT. It yields the protein CASSTSGQRTDTQYF. This chain connects TRBV6-5 to TRBJ2-3; 7 positions agree with TRBD1. Germline V lookup: CDR1 MNHEY, CDR2 SVGAGI. The CDR3 loop spans 15 amino acids. Germline trimming cut 5 bases from V and 3 bases from J; bases unmatched to any gene: 8.

The chain uses TRBV5-4 and TRBJ1-2; TRBD1 is a possible D gene (5 bases). V shed 0 bases and J shed 1 base, with 10 bases lying between them. This CDR3 region has 15 residues. The germline gives CDR1 SGHNT, CDR2 YYREEE (reference sequence). CDR3 sequence: CASSLGAGLNYGYTF. CDR3 DNA sequence: TGTGCCAGCAGCTTGGGGGCAGGGCTTAACTATGGCTACACCTTC.

This chain links TRBV5-1 with TRBJ2-5, with a possible D match to TRBD2 (5 bases). V lost 7 bases and J lost 3, with 10 bases in between. Germline V gene sequence: CDR1 SGHRS, CDR2 YFSETQ. The CDR3 sequence is 12 residues long. The CDR3 DNA sequence: TGCGCCAGCGAGGGCCTAGAAGAGACCCAGTACTTC. It codes for CASEGLEETQYF.

This chain joins TRBV25-1 and TRBJ2-5, with 8 positions matching TRBD2. This CDR3 has 13 residues. Per the germline V gene, CDR1 is MGHDK and CDR2 is SYGVNS. V was clipped by 6 bases and J by 4 bases; unmatched bases: 4. In DNA form, the CDR3 reads TGTGCCAGCAGCTTCGGGGGGGGAGAGACCCAGTACTTC. Its protein is CASSFGGGETQYF.

J is TRBJ2-1 and V is TRBV11-3; weak D call: TRBD2 (7 bases). The CDR3 is 14 residues long. Germline loops: CDR1 SGHNT, CDR2 YENEEA. Trimming removed 5 bases from V and 8 bases from J, with 16 bases in between. DNA of the CDR3: TGTGCCAGCAGCCCGGGGGGCCTCGTCTATGAGCAGTTCTTC. The encoded protein is CASSPGGLVYEQFF. Based on the CDR3 plus reference TRBV11-3 and TRBJ2-1, the full variable domain is EAGVVQSPRYKIIEKKQPVAFWCNPISGHNTLYWYLQNLGQGPELLIRYENEEAVDDSQLPKDRFSAERLKGVDSTLKIQPAELGDSAVYLCASSPGGLVYEQFFGPGTRLTVL.

The chain employs TRBV2 and TRBJ2-5; the match to TRBD2 covers 13 bases. V trimming: 6 bases; J trimming: 5 bases; junction bases outside the gene matches: 6. Germline values: CDR1 SNHLY, CDR2 FYNNEI. The CDR3 spans 15 residues. The DNA of the CDR3 is TGTGCCAGCAGCGAAATACTAGCGGGGGGGGAGACCCAGTACTTC. This encodes CASSEILAGGETQYF.

The CDR3 nucleotides read TGTGCCAGCAGCTTAACGGGGGTTAAGAACATTCAGTACTTC. Protein sequence: CASSLTGVKNIQYF. This chain connects TRBV5-6 to TRBJ2-4; D perhaps matches TRBD2 (6 bases). Germline V CDR1 and CDR2: SGHDT, YYEEEE. The CDR3 consists of 14 residues. V gave up 2 bases and J gave up 7 bases, with 13 bases separating them. The variable domain in full, completed from reference TRBV5-6 and TRBJ2-4, reads DAGVTQSPTHLIKTRGQQVTLRCSPKSGHDTVSWYQQALGQGPQFIFQYYEEEERQRGNFPDRFSGHQFPNYSSELNVNALLLGDSALYLCASSLTGVKNIQYFGAGTRLSVL.

This chain connects TRBV27 to TRBJ2-1, with D perhaps TRBD2 (5 bases). Trimming took 5 bases from V and 4 from J, leaving 15 bases between them. Germline V lookup: CDR1 MNHEY, CDR2 SMNVEV (reference sequence). The CDR3 is 15 amino acids. CDR3 in amino acids: CASSLSSPLYNEQFF. DNA for the CDR3: TGTGCCAGCAGTCTGTCTAGCCCCCTTTACAATGAGCAGTTCTTC.

The gene calls are TRBV12-3 or TRBV12-4 and TRBJ1-5, with unresolved D. The V and J ends lost 4 bases and 3 bases respectively, with 7 bases between them. The CDR3 totals 13 residues. For the CDR3, the DNA is TGTGCCAGCAGTTCAGTCGACAATCAGCCCCAGCATTTT. Translation: CASSSVDNQPQHF.

The V gene is TRBV27, the J gene TRBJ2-6, with D perhaps matching TRBD1 (5 bases). This CDR3 contains 16 residues. CDR1 is MNHEY, CDR2 SMNVEV, per germline (reference sequence). V was trimmed by 1 base and J by 1 base, leaving 8 bases between them. The CDR3 sequence is CASSLLGQSGANVLTF. The CDR3 DNA reads as TGTGCCAGCAGTTTATTGGGGCAGTCTGGGGCCAACGTCCTGACTTTC.